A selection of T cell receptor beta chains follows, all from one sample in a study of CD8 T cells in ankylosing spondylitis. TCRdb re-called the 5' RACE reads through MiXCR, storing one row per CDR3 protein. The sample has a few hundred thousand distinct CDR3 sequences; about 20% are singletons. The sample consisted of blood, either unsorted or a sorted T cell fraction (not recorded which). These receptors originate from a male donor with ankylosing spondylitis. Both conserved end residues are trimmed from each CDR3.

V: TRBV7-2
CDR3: ASSLGIYNEQF

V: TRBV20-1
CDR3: SAPYGAYEQY

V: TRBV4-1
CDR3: ASSQDAAVGQPQH

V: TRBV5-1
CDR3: ASMGTHYEQY

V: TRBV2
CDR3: ASGREGDNQPQH

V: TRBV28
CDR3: ASGHRGGFSTDTQY

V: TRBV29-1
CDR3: SVETGYNEKLF

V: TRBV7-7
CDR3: ASSRDSPATGELF

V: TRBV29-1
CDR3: SALRDGYEQY

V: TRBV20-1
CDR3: SARDPRTGGNTEAF

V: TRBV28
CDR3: ASSIRDGFYEQY

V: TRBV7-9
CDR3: ASSDTGTGTTGELF

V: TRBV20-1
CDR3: SARSGIGQPTDTQY